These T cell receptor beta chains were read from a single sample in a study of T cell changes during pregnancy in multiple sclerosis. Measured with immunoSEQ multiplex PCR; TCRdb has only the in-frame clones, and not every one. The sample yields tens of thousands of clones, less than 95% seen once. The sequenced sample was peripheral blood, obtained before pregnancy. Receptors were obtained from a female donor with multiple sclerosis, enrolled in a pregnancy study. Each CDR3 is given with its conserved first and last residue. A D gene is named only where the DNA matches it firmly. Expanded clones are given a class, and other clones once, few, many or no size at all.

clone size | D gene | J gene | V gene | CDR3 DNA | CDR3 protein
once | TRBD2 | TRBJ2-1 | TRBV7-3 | TGTGCCAGCAGCCCGCGGGGGGGTGGGAGTGAGCAGTTCTTC | CASSPRGGGSEQFF
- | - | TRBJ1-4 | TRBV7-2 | TGTGCCAGCAGCTTAGCGCCAGGAAGTATTGAAAAACTGTTTTTT | CASSLAPGSIEKLFF
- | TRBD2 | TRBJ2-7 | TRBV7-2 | TGTGCCAGCAGCCTATCATGGACTAGCACCTACGAGCAGTACTTC | CASSLSWTSTYEQYF
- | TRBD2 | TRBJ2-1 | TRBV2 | TGTGCCAGCAGATCGAATGGCGGGAGCTACAATGAGCAGTTCTTC | CASRSNGGSYNEQFF
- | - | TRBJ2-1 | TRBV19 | TGTGCCAGTAGTGCCGCCCGCGGGAAAGGGTCCTACAATGAGCAGTTCTTC | CASSAARGKGSYNEQFF
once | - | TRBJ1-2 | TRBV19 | TGTGCCAGTAGCCTGAACTATGGCTACACCTTC | CASSLNYGYTF
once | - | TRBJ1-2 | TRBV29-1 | TGCAGCGTTGAGGGGAGACACTATGGCTACACCTTC | CSVEGRHYGYTF
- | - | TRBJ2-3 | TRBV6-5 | TGTGCCAGCAGTTACGGGGGGGCGACAATTAAAGATACGCAGTATTTT | CASSYGGATIKDTQYF
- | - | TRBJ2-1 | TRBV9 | TGTGCCAGCAGCAGACTGGGTTACAATGAGCAGTTCTTC | CASSRLGYNEQFF
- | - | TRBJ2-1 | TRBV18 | TGTGCCACCATGGGACACCGGGACACATCCCATGAGCAGTTCTTC | CATMGHRDTSHEQFF
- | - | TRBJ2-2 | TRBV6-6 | TGTGCCAGCAGTCCACCGGGAAAAGTGACCGGGGAGCTGTTTTTT | CASSPPGKVTGELFF
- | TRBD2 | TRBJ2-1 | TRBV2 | TGTGCCAGCAAATCACTAGCGGGGTTAAATGAGCAGTTCTTC | CASKSLAGLNEQFF
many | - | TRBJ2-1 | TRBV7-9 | TGTGCCAGCAGCCCACAGCCCGTGCAGTTCTTC | CASSPQPVQFF
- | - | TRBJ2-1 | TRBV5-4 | TGTGCCAGCAGCGGGGGGACTCGCAGGGTATACAATGAGCAGTTCTTC | CASSGGTRRVYNEQFF